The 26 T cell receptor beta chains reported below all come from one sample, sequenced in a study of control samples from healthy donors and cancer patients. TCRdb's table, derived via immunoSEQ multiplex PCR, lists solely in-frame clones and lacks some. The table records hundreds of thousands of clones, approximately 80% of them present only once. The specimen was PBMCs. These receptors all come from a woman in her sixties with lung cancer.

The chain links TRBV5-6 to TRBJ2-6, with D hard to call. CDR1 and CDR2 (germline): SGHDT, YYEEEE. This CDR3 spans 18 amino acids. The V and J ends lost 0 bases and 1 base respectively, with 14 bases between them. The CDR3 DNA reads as TGTGCCAGCAGCTTGGATTTAGGGATTAGTTCTGGGGCCAACGTCCTGACTTTC. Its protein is CASSLDLGISSGANVLTF.

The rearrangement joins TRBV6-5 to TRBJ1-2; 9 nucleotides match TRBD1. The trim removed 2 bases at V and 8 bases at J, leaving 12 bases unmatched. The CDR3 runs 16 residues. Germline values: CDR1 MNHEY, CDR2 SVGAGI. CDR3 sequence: CASSYTYQTGGQGYTF. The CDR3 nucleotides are TGTGCCAGCAGTTACACGTATCAAACAGGGGGCCAGGGCTACACCTTC.

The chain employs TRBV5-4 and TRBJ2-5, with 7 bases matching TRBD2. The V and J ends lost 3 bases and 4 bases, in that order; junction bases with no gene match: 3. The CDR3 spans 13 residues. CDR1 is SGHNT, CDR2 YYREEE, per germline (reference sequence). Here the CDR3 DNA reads TGTGCCAGCAGCTGGAGCGGGGTAGAGACCCAGTACTTC. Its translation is CASSWSGVETQYF. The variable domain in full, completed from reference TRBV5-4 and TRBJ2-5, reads ETGVTQSPTHLIKTRGQQVTLRCSSQSGHNTVSWYQQALGQGPQFIFQYYREEENGRGNFPPRFSGLQFPNYSSELNVNALELDDSALYLCASSWSGVETQYFGPGTRLLVL.

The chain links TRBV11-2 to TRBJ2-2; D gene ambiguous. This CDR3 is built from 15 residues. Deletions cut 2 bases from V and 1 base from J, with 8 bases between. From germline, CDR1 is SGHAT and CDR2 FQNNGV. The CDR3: CASSLIRMNTGELFF. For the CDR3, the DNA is TGTGCCAGCAGCTTAATCAGGATGAACACCGGGGAGCTGTTTTTT.

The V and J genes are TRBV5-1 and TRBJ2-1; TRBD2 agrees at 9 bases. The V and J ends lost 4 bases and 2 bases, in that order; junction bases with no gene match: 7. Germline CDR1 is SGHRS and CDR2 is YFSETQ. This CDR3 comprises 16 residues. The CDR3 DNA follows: TGCGCCAGCAGCCTCTCAGCGGGAGGCCCCTACAATGAGCAGTTCTTC. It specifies CASSLSAGGPYNEQFF.

CDR3 amino acids: CASSLEGQGNEQFF. The CDR3 nucleotides read TGCGCCAGCAGCTTGGAGGGACAGGGCAATGAGCAGTTCTTC. This sequence joins TRBV5-1 and TRBJ2-1; TRBD1 aligns across 9 bases. V shed 0 bases, J shed 6 bases, and the junction held 1 base outside the gene matches. This CDR3 contains 14 residues. Germline lookup yields CDR1 SGHRS and CDR2 YFSETQ. Full variable domain (rest looked up from reference TRBV5-1 and TRBJ2-1): KAGVTQTPRYLIKTRGQQVTLSCSPISGHRSVSWYQQTPGQGLQFLFEYFSETQRNKGNFPGRFSGRQFSNSRSEMNVSTLELGDSALYLCASSLEGQGNEQFFGPGTRLTVL.

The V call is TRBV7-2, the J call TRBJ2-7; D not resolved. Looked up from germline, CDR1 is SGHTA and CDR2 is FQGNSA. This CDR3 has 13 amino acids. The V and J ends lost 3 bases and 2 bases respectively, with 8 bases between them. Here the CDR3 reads CASSLGPPYEQYF. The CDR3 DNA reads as TGTGCCAGCAGCTTGGGCCCTCCCTACGAGCAGTACTTC.

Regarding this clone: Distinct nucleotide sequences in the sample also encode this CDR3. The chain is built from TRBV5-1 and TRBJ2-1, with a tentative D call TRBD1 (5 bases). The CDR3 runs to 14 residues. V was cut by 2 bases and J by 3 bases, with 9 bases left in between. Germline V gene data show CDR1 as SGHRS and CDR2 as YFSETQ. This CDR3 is CASSLGTGYNEQFF. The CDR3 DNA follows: TGCGCCAGCAGCTTAGGAACAGGCTACAATGAGCAGTTCTTC.

CDR3 DNA sequence: TGTGCCAGCAGCCAAGACTGGGGCTATGGCTACACCTTC. Translated: CASSQDWGYGYTF. The rearrangement links TRBV3-1 (or the pseudogene TRBV3-2) to TRBJ1-2, with D uncertain. Trimming shortened V by 0 bases and J by 4 bases, and 6 bases separated the two germline ends. Germline CDR1 and CDR2: LGHDT and YNNKEL (reference sequence). This CDR3 is built from 13 residues.

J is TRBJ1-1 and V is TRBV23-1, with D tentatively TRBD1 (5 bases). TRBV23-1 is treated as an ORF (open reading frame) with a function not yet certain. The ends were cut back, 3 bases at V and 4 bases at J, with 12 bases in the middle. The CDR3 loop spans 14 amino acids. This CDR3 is CASSHNRYGTEAFF. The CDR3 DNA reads TGCGCCAGCAGTCATAACAGGTACGGCACTGAAGCTTTCTTT.

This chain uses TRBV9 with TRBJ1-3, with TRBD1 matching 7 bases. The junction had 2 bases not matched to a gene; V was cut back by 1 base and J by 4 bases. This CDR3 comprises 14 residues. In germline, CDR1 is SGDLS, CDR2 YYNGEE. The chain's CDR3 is CASSVQGGGNTIYF. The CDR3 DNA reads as TGTGCCAGCAGCGTACAGGGGGGAGGAAACACCATATATTTT.

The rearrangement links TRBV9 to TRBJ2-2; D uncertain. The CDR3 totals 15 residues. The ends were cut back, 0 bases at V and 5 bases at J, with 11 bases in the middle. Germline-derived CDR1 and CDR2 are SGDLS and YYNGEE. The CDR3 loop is CASSVALGRTGELFF. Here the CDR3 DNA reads TGTGCCAGCAGCGTAGCCCTCGGCAGGACCGGGGAGCTGTTTTTT.

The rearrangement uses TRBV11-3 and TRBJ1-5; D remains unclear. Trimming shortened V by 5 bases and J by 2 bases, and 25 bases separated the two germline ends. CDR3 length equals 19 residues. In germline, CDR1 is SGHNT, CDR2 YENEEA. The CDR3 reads CASSTPYMPGGVRNQPQHF. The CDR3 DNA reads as TGTGCCAGCAGCACCCCCTACATGCCGGGCGGGGTTCGCAATCAGCCCCAGCATTTT.

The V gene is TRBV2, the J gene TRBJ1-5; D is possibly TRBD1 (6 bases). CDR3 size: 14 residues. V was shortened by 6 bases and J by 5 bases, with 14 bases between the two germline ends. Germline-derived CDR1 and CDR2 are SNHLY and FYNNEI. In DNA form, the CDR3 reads TGTGCCAGCAGCCAAGACAGGAATGATCAGCCCCAGCATTTT. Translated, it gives CASSQDRNDQPQHF.

CDR3 residues: CASSTGHPDTEAFF. CDR3 coding DNA: TGCGCCAGCAGTACGGGACATCCGGACACTGAAGCTTTCTTT. The J gene is TRBJ1-1, the V gene TRBV5-1; TRBD1 is a possible D gene (6 bases). Per germline, CDR1 SGHRS and CDR2 YFSETQ. The CDR3 totals 14 residues. V was shortened by 5 bases and J by 3 bases, with 14 bases between the two germline ends.

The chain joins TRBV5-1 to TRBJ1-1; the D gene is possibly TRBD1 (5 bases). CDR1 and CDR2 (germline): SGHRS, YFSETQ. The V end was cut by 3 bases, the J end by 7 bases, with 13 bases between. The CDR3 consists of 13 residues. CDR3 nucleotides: TGCGCCAGCAGCTCTTTTGGGACGGATGAAGCTTTCTTT. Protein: CASSSFGTDEAFF.

CDR3 sequence reads: CASSIGATGYNSPLHF. CDR3 in DNA: TGTGCCAGCAGCATAGGGGCAACGGGCTATAATTCACCCCTCCACTTT. V gene TRBV27 combines with J gene TRBJ1-6; a possible D gene is TRBD1 (5 bases). Trimming took off 6 bases at V and 3 bases at J, with 15 bases between the two ends. The length of the CDR3 is 16 residues. CDR1 and CDR2 from the germline V gene are MNHEY and SMNVEV (reference sequence).

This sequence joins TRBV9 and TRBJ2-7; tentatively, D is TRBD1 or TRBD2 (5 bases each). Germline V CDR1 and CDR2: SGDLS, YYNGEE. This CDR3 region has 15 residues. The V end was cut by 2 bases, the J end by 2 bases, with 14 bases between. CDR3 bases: TGTGCCAGCAGCGTCGGGGCAGGACAACCCTACGAGCAGTACTTC. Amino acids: CASSVGAGQPYEQYF.

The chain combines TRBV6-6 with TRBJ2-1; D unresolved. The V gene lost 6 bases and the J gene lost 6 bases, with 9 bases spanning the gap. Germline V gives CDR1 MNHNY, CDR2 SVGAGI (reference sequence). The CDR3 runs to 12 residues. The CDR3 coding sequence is TGTGCCAGCAGCCCCGTCGCCAATGAGCAGTTCTTC. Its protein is CASSPVANEQFF.

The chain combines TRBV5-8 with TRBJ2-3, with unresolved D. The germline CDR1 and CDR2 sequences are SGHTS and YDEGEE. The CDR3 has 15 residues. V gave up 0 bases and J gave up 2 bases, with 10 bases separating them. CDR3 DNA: TGTGCCAGCAGCTTGGTGGTGGCGATCACAGATACGCAGTATTTT. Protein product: CASSLVVAITDTQYF. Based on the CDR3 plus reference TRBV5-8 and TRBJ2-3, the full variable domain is EAGVTQSPTHLIKTRGQQATLRCSPISGHTSVYWYQQALGLGLQFLLWYDEGEERNRGNFPPRFSGRQFPNYSSELNVNALELEDSALYLCASSLVVAITDTQYFGPGTRLTVL.

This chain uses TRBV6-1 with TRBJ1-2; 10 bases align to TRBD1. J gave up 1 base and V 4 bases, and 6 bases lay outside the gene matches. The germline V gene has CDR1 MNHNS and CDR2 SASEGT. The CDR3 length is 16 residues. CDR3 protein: CASSVGTGELNYGYTF. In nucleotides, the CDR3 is TGTGCCAGCAGTGTTGGGACAGGGGAGCTTAACTATGGCTACACCTTC.

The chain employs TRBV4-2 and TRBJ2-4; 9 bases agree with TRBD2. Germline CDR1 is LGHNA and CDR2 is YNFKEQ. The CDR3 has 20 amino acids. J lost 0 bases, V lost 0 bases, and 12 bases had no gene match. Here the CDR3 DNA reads TGTGCCAGCAGCCAAGATCTGGCGGGAGGGGCCGTACTAGCCAAAAACATTCAGTACTTC. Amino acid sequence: CASSQDLAGGAVLAKNIQYF.

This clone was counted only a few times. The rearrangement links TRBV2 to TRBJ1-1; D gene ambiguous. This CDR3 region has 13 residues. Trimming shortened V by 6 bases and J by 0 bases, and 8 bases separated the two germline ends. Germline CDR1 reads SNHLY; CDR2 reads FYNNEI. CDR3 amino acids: CASRVFMNTEAFF. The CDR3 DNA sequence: TGTGCCAGCAGGGTATTTATGAACACTGAAGCTTTCTTT.

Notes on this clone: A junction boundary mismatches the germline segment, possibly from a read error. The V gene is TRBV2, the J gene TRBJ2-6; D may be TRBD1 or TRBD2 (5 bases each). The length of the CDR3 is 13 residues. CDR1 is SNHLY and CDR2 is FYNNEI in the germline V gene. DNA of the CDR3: TGTGCCGGCAGGGACGCTGGGGCCAACGTCCTGACTTTC. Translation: CAGRDAGANVLTF. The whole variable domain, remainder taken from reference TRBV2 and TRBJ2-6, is EPEVTQTPSHQVTQMGQEVILRCVPISNHLYFYWYRQILGQKVEFLVSFYNNEISEKSEIFDDQFSVERPDGSNFTLKIRSTKLEDSAMYFCAGRDAGANVLTFGAGSRLTVL.

The CDR3 DNA reads as TGTGCCAGCAGACTCCTACAGGTCAATAATTCACCCCTCCACTTT. This translates into CASRLLQVNNSPLHF. V and J are TRBV6-5 and TRBJ1-6; a weak D match, TRBD1 (5 bases). Trimming took off 6 bases at V and 5 bases at J, with 14 bases between the two ends. The germline V gene has CDR1 MNHEY and CDR2 SVGAGI. The CDR3 spans 15 residues.

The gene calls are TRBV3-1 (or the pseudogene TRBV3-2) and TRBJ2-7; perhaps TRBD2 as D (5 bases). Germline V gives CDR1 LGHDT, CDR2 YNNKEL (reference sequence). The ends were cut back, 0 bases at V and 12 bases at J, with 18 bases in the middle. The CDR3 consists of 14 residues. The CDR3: CASSQEYAVVEVYF. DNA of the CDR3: TGTGCCAGCAGCCAAGAATACGCGGTTGTGGAGGTGTACTTC.